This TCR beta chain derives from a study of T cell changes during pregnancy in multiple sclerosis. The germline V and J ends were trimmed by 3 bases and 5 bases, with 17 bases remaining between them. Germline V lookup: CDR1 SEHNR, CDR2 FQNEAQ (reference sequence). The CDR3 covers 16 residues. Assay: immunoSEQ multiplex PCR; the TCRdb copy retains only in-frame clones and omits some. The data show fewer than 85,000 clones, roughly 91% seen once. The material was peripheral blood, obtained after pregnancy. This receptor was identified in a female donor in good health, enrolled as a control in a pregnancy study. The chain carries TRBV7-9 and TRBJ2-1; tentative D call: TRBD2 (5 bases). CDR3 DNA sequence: TGTGCCAGCAGCTTCTTTTATGGGAGTGGCGACAATGAGCAGTTCTTC. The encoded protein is CASSFFYGSGDNEQFF.